The rows below give T cell receptor beta chains drawn from one sample of a study of T cell responses to AZD1222 COVID-19 vaccine. The method was immunoSEQ multiplex PCR; TCRdb's version includes in-frame clones alone and lacks a portion of them. This sample has around 99,000 clones, with around nine tenths found just once. The sequencing here drew on peripheral blood, taken on day 0 of AZD1222 vaccination. The receptors shown here come from an adult in good health. Each CDR3 is given with its conserved first and last residue. The D gene is left open where the match is weak. Part of the rows lack a size; the others show once, few, many or a class for expanded clones.

D: .; size: .; J: TRBJ2-5; V: TRBV27; CDR3: CASSSDPSIIETQYF; DNA: TGTGCCAGCAGTTCGGACCCCTCCATCATCGAGACCCAGTACTTC
D: .; size: once; J: TRBJ1-2; V: TRBV14; CDR3: CASSAGYGYTF; DNA: TGTGCCAGCAGCGCGGGCTATGGCTACACCTTC
D: .; size: .; J: TRBJ1-1; V: TRBV5-1; CDR3: CASSPWGAGEAFF; DNA: TGCGCCAGCAGTCCCTGGGGGGCCGGTGAAGCTTTCTTT
D: .; size: .; J: TRBJ2-1; V: TRBV6-5; CDR3: CASFTKGNEQFF; DNA: TGTGCCAGCTTTACAAAGGGCAATGAGCAGTTCTTC
D: .; size: .; J: TRBJ1-1; V: TRBV6-5; CDR3: CASSSPYRVVNTEAFF; DNA: TGTGCCAGCAGTTCCCCGTACAGGGTGGTGAACACTGAAGCTTTCTTT
D: .; size: .; J: TRBJ2-7; V: TRBV7-2; CDR3: CASSWTQSDYYEQYF; DNA: TGTGCCAGCAGCTGGACCCAGTCAGACTACTACGAGCAGTACTTC
D: .; size: .; J: TRBJ2-7; V: TRBV29-1; CDR3: CSASEAGASYEQYF; DNA: TGCAGCGCCTCCGAGGCAGGGGCCAGCTACGAGCAGTACTTC
D: TRBD1; size: .; J: TRBJ1-4; V: TRBV5-4; CDR3: CASSPRQGSNEKLFF; DNA: TGTGCCAGCAGCCCCAGACAGGGCTCTAATGAAAAACTGTTTTTT
D: TRBD1; size: .; J: TRBJ2-1; V: TRBV6-2/TRBV6-3; CDR3: CASSKTGTASAYNEQFF; DNA: TGTGCCAGCAGTAAAACCGGGACAGCCTCTGCCTACAATGAGCAGTTCTTC
D: .; size: .; J: TRBJ1-1; V: TRBV2; CDR3: CASSFSRAEAFF; DNA: TGTGCCAGCAGTTTCAGTAGGGCTGAAGCTTTCTTT
D: TRBD1; size: .; J: TRBJ1-1; V: TRBV5-4; CDR3: CASSLSGQGYEAFF; DNA: TGTGCCAGCAGCTTGTCGGGACAGGGTTACGAGGCTTTCTTT
D: .; size: once; J: TRBJ1-1; V: TRBV7-2; CDR3: CASSLDDVGRATEAFF; DNA: TGTGCCAGCAGCTTAGACGACGTGGGCAGGGCCACTGAAGCTTTCTTT
D: TRBD2; size: .; J: TRBJ2-7; V: TRBV27; CDR3: CASSYQLAGPREQYF; DNA: TGTGCCAGCAGTTATCAGTTAGCGGGGCCGAGGGAGCAGTACTTC
D: .; size: .; J: TRBJ1-6; V: TRBV9; CDR3: CASSVAADYNSPLHF; DNA: TGTGCCAGCAGCGTAGCGGCAGATTATAATTCACCCCTCCACTTT
D: .; size: .; J: TRBJ2-3; V: TRBV5-1; CDR3: CASSLDTPSLNTDTQYF; DNA: TGCGCCAGCAGCTTGGATACCCCGAGTCTGAACACAGATACGCAGTATTTT
D: TRBD2; size: .; J: TRBJ2-1; V: TRBV13; CDR3: CASSLGLGLAGGYNEQFF; DNA: TGTGCCAGCAGCTTAGGCCTAGGACTAGCGGGGGGGTACAATGAGCAGTTCTTC
D: TRBD1; size: .; J: TRBJ2-7; V: TRBV29-1; CDR3: CSVRTGGAEQYF; DNA: TGCAGCGTTCGGACAGGGGGGGCCGAGCAGTACTTC
D: .; size: .; J: TRBJ1-2; V: TRBV9; CDR3: CASSATLQAVNGGYTF; DNA: TGTGCCAGCAGCGCGACCCTACAGGCCGTTAATGGGGGCTACACCTTC
D: .; size: .; J: TRBJ2-5; V: TRBV23-1; CDR3: CASPEQGIGETQYF; DNA: TGCGCCAGCCCCGAACAGGGTATCGGAGAGACCCAGTACTTC
D: TRBD1; size: few; J: TRBJ1-1; V: TRBV11-2; CDR3: CASSHGQAITEAFF; DNA: TGTGCCAGCAGCCACGGACAGGCTATCACTGAAGCTTTCTTT
D: .; size: .; J: TRBJ1-4; V: TRBV28; CDR3: CASSLGPTGGKLFF; DNA: TGTGCCAGCAGTTTAGGACCAACTGGGGGAAAACTGTTTTTT
D: TRBD1; size: .; J: TRBJ2-7; V: TRBV30; CDR3: CAWSGGTGAYEQYF; DNA: TGTGCCTGGAGTGGCGGGACAGGGGCCTACGAGCAGTACTTC
D: .; size: .; J: TRBJ1-2; V: TRBV27; CDR3: CASGIGPRLGYTF; DNA: TGTGCCAGCGGCATAGGCCCAAGGCTTGGCTACACCTTC
D: .; size: .; J: TRBJ1-2; V: TRBV12-5; CDR3: CASGHTLAYGYTF; DNA: TGTGCTAGTGGCCATACTCTGGCCTATGGCTACACCTTC
D: .; size: .; J: TRBJ2-7; V: TRBV3-1/TRBV3-2; CDR3: CASSPAGQRLYEQYF; DNA: TGTGCCAGCAGCCCGGCGGGACAGAGGCTATACGAGCAGTACTTC
D: .; size: .; J: TRBJ1-1; V: TRBV6-1; CDR3: CASSELIGRGNTEAFF; DNA: TGTGCCAGCAGTGAATTGATCGGTCGGGGGAACACTGAAGCTTTCTTT
D: .; size: .; J: TRBJ2-7; V: TRBV30; CDR3: CAWSQGPQYF; DNA: TGTGCCTGGAGCCAAGGTCCGCAGTACTTC
D: TRBD2; size: .; J: TRBJ2-7; V: TRBV19; CDR3: CASSPQGLAGATYEQYF; DNA: TGTGCCAGTAGTCCCCAGGGACTAGCGGGGGCGACCTACGAGCAGTACTTC
D: .; size: .; J: TRBJ2-3; V: TRBV6-5; CDR3: CASSNPTYTQYF; DNA: TGTGCCAGCAGCAACCCTACTTATACGCAGTATTTT
D: TRBD2; size: .; J: TRBJ2-3; V: TRBV4-2; CDR3: CASSQAGGRWNTQYF; DNA: TGTGCCAGCAGCCAGGCGGGGGGCCGTTGGAATACGCAGTATTTT
D: TRBD1; size: .; J: TRBJ2-7; V: TRBV7-2; CDR3: CASSLTPGQGGEQYF; DNA: TGTGCCAGCAGCTTAACCCCGGGACAGGGGGGGGAGCAGTACTTC
D: .; size: .; J: TRBJ1-2; V: TRBV7-3; CDR3: CASSLRGTDGYTF; DNA: TGTGCCAGCAGCTTGAGAGGGACGGATGGCTACACCTTC
D: .; size: .; J: TRBJ1-2; V: TRBV23-1; CDR3: CASSQSWRAEPTNYGYTF; DNA: TGCGCCAGCAGTCAATCGTGGAGGGCAGAGCCGACTAACTATGGCTACACCTTC
D: .; size: once; J: TRBJ2-7; V: TRBV4-2; CDR3: CASSQMQSYEQYF; DNA: TGTGCCAGCAGCCAAATGCAGAGCTACGAGCAGTACTTC
D: .; size: .; J: TRBJ2-1; V: TRBV2; CDR3: CASRDYNEQFF; DNA: TGTGCCAGCAGGGACTACAATGAGCAGTTCTTC
D: TRBD1; size: once; J: TRBJ2-1; V: TRBV6-2/TRBV6-3; CDR3: CASSYPDREQFF; DNA: TGTGCCAGCAGTTACCCGGACAGGGAGCAGTTCTTC
D: TRBD1; size: .; J: TRBJ1-2; V: TRBV7-2; CDR3: CASSSRQGALGYGYTF; DNA: TGTGCCAGCAGCTCCCGGCAGGGGGCATTGGGGTATGGCTACACCTTC
D: .; size: .; J: TRBJ1-6; V: TRBV5-4; CDR3: CASRPRQNNSPLHF; DNA: TGTGCCAGCAGACCGAGACAGAATAATTCACCCCTCCACTTT
D: .; size: .; J: TRBJ1-2; V: TRBV4-3; CDR3: CASSQGVWGRRNGYTF; DNA: TGCGCCAGCAGCCAAGGGGTCTGGGGAAGGAGGAATGGCTACACCTTC
D: TRBD2; size: .; J: TRBJ2-3; V: TRBV5-6; CDR3: CASLTSGVPDTQYF; DNA: TGTGCCAGCTTGACTAGCGGGGTCCCGGATACGCAGTATTTT
D: TRBD2; size: .; J: TRBJ2-5; V: TRBV7-6; CDR3: CASSLTSGGETQYF; DNA: TGTGCCAGCAGCTTGACTAGCGGGGGAGAGACCCAGTACTTC
D: .; size: .; J: TRBJ2-3; V: TRBV19; CDR3: CASSINRGEDTQYF; DNA: TGTGCCAGTAGTATAAACCGTGGGGAGGATACGCAGTATTTT
D: .; size: .; J: TRBJ1-6; V: TRBV18; CDR3: CASSPLEVPYNSPLHF; DNA: TGTGCCAGCTCACCACTGGAGGTCCCCTATAATTCACCCCTCCACTTT
D: .; size: .; J: TRBJ2-2; V: TRBV28; CDR3: CASSFPGKPTGELFF; DNA: TGTGCCAGCAGTTTCCCAGGAAAGCCCACCGGGGAGCTGTTTTTT
D: .; size: .; J: TRBJ2-7; V: TRBV23-1; CDR3: CASSHRVLIRGSYEQYF; DNA: TGCGCCAGCAGTCACAGGGTTTTAATCCGGGGCTCCTACGAGCAGTACTTC
D: TRBD1; size: once; J: TRBJ1-1; V: TRBV6-2/TRBV6-3; CDR3: CASSSRDRDSEAFF; DNA: TGTGCCAGCAGCTCCCGGGACAGGGACTCTGAAGCTTTCTTT
D: .; size: .; J: TRBJ2-3; V: TRBV6-1; CDR3: CASSELFSTDTQYF; DNA: TGTGCCAGCAGTGAACTTTTTTCGACAGATACGCAGTATTTT
D: .; size: once; J: TRBJ2-2; V: TRBV3-1/TRBV3-2; CDR3: CASSQDAANTGELFF; DNA: TGTGCCAGCAGCCAAGATGCCGCTAACACCGGGGAGCTGTTTTTT
D: .; size: .; J: TRBJ2-7; V: TRBV3-1/TRBV3-2; CDR3: CASSQDGGSYEQYF; DNA: TGTGCCAGCAGCCAAGATGGGGGAAGCTACGAGCAGTACTTC
D: TRBD1; size: .; J: TRBJ1-5; V: TRBV6-5; CDR3: CASRLTGGNQPQHF; DNA: TGTGCCAGCAGGCTGACAGGGGGCAATCAGCCCCAGCATTTT
D: .; size: .; J: TRBJ1-1; V: TRBV7-9; CDR3: CASSLGSLNTEAFF; DNA: TGTGCCAGCAGCTTAGGTAGCTTGAACACTGAAGCTTTCTTT
D: .; size: .; J: TRBJ2-7; V: TRBV5-4; CDR3: CASSLMGDTYEQYF; DNA: TGTGCCAGCAGCTTGATGGGCGACACCTACGAGCAGTACTTC
D: .; size: once; J: TRBJ1-1; V: TRBV25-1; CDR3: CASSVQGDTEAFF; DNA: TGTGCCAGCAGTGTACAGGGAGACACTGAAGCTTTCTTT